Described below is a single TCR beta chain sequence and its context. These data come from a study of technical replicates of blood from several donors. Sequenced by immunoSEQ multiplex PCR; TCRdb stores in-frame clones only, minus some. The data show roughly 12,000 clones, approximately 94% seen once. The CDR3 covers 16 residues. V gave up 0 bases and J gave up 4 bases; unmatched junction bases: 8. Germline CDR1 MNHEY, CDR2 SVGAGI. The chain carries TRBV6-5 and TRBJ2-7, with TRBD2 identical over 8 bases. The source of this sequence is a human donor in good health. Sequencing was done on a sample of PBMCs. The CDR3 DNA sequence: TGTGCCAGCAGTTACTCCGGGGGGGACCGGCAATACGAGCAGTACTTC. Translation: CASSYSGGDRQYEQYF.